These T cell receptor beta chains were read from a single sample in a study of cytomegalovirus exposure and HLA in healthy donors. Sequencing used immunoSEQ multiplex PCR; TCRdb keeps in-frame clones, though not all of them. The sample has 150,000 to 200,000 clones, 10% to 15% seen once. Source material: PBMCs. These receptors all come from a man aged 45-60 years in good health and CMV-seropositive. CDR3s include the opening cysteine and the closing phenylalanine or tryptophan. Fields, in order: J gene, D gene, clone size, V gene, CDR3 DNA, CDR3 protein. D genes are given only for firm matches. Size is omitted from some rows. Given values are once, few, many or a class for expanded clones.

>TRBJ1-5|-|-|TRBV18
TGTGCCAGCTCACCCCCAGCGGGGGGTGACCAGCCCCAGCATTTT
CASSPPAGGDQPQHF
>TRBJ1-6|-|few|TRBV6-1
TGTGCCAGCAGTGAAGCTGGAGATTCACCCCTCCACTTT
CASSEAGDSPLHF
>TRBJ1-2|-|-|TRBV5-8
TGTGCCAGCAGCTTGGCAGCTAACTATGGCTACACCTTC
CASSLAANYGYTF
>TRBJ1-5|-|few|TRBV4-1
TGCGCCAGCAGCCAAGATCCCGGGGGGGCCCAGCATTTT
CASSQDPGGAQHF
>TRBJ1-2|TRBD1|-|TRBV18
TGTGCCAGCTCCCCCGGGACAGTTAACTATGGCTACACCTTC
CASSPGTVNYGYTF
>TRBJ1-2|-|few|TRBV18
TGTGCCAGCTCACCTTTGCGGAACCCCACGGAGGGCTACACCTTC
CASSPLRNPTEGYTF
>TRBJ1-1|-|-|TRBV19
TGTGCCAGTAGGGTACAGGGAGAGACCACTGAAGCTTTCTTT
CASRVQGETTEAFF
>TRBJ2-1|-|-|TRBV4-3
TGCGCCAGCAGCCAAGATGTCCCTTCTAATAGCTACAATGAGCAGTTCTTC
CASSQDVPSNSYNEQFF
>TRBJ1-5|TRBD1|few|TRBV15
TGTGCCACCAGCCGGGACAGGGGCAATCAGCCCCAGCATTTT
CATSRDRGNQPQHF
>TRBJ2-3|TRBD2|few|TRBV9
TGTGCCAGCAGCGAAGCGGCTAGCGGGGGCTATACGCAGTATTTT
CASSEAASGGYTQYF
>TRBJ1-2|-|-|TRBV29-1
TGCAGCGTTTCGACACCGAGCTATGGCTACACCTTC
CSVSTPSYGYTF
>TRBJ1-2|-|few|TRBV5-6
TGTGCCAGCAGCTTGGCTTGGGACACCTACACCGGCTACAAATTC
CASSLAWDTYTGYKF
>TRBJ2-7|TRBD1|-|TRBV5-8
TGTGCCAGCAGCTCGATGCCGGGACAGGGAAACGAGCAGTACTTC
CASSSMPGQGNEQYF
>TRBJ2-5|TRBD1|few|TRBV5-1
TGCGCCAGCAGCTCGGGACAGGGAGGGACCCAGTACTTC
CASSSGQGGTQYF
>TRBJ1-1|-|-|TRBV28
TGTGCCAGCAGTTCTTCACAGCGGCGCGGCACTGAAGCTTTCTTT
CASSSSQRRGTEAFF
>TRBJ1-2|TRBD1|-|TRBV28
TGTGCCAGCAGTTCAGGACAGGGTGGTGATGGCTACACCTTC
CASSSGQGGDGYTF
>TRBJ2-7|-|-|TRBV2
TGTGCCAGCAGTGTCAGCGCCTACGAGCAGTACTTC
CASSVSAYEQYF
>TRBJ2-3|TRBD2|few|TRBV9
TGTGCCAGCAGCGCGGGACTAGCGGGGAGCACAGATACGCAGTATTTT
CASSAGLAGSTDTQYF
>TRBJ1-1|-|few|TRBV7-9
TGTGCCAGCAGCTCGCCTCGGTCTGAAGCTTTCTTT
CASSSPRSEAFF
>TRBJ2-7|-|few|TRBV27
TGTCAAAGCAGGGGGGACTACGAGCAGTACTTC
CQSRGDYEQYF
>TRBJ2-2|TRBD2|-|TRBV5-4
TGTGCCAGCAGCTCCGAAGCGGGGACCGGGGAGCTGTTTTTT
CASSSEAGTGELFF
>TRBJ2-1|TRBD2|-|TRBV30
TGTGCCTGCCCCCTGGCGGGGGGGCGTAATGAGCAGTTCTTC
CACPLAGGRNEQFF
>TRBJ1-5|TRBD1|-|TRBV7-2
TGTGCCAGCAGCTTCGACAGGGTTCAGCCCCAGCATTTT
CASSFDRVQPQHF
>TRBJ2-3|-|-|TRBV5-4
TGTGCCAGCAGCTTGGGACAAGTCACAGATACGCAGTATTTT
CASSLGQVTDTQYF
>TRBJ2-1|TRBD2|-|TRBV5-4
TGTGCCAGCAGCTCCTTGACGGGGGGCTACAATGAGCAGTTCTTC
CASSSLTGGYNEQFF
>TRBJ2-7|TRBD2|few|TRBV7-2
TGTGCCAGCAGGGGGGGGAGGGGAAACTCCTACGAGCAGTACTTC
CASRGGRGNSYEQYF
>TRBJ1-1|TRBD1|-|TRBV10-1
TGCGCCAGCAGTGAAGGGACAGGCGGGTTTAACACTGAAGCTTTCTTT
CASSEGTGGFNTEAFF
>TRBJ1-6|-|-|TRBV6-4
TGTGCCAGCAGTGAGGGCCCCGGTGGTTCACCCCTCCACTTT
CASSEGPGGSPLHF